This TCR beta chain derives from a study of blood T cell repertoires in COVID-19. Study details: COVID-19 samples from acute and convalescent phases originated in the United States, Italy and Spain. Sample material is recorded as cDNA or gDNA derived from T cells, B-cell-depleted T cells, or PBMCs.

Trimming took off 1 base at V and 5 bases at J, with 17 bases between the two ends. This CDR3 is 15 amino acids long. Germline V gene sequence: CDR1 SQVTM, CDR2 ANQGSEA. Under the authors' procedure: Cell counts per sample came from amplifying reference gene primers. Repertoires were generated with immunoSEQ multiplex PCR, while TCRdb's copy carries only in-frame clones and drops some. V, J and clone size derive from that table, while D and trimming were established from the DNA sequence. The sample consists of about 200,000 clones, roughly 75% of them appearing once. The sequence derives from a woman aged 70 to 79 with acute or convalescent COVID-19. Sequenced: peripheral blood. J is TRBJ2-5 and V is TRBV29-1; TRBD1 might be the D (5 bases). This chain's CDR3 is CSVEGGPQKGETQYF. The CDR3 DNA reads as TGCAGCGTTGAAGGCGGACCGCAGAAGGGGGAGACCCAGTACTTC.